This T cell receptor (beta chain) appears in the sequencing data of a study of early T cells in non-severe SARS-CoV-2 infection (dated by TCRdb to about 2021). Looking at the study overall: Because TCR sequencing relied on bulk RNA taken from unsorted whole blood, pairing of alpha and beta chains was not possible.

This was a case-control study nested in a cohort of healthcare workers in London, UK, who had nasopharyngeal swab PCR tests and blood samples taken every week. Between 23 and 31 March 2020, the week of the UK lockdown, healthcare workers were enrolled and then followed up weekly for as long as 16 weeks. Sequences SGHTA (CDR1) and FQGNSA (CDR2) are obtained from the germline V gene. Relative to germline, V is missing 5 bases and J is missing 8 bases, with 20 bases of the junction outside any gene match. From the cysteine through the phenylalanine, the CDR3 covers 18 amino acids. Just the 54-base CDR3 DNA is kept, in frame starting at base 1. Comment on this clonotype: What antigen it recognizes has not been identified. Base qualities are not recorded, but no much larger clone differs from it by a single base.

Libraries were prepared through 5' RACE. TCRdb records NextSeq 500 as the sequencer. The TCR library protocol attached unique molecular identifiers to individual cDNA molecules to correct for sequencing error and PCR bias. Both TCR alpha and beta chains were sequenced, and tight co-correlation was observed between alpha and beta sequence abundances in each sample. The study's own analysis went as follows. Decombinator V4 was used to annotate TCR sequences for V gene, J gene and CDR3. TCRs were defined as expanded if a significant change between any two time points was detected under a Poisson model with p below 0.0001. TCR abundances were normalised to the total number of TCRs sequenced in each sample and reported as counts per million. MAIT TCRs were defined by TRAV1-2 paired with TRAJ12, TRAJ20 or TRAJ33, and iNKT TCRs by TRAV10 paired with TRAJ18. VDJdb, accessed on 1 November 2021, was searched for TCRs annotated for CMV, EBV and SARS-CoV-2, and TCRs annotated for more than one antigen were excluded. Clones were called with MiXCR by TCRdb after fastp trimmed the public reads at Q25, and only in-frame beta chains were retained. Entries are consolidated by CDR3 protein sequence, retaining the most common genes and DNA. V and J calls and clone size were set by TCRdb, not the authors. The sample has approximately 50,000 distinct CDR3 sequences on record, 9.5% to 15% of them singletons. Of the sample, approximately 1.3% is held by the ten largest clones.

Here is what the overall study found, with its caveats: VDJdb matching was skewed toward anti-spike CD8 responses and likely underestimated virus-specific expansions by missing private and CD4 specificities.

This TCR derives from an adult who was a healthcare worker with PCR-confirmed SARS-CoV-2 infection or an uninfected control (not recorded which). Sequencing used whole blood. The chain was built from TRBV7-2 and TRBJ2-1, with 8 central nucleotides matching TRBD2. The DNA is TGTGCCAGCAGCCTAACTCACACGGGACTAGAATCAGTCGATGAGCAGTTCTTC. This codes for CASSLTHTGLESVDEQFF.